The present T cell receptor (beta chain) was sequenced within a study of blood T cells in healthy people across ages (dated by TCRdb to between 2015 and 2017). For the study in its entirety: In model experiments, template switching captured roughly one uniquely barcoded TCR beta cDNA molecule for every two T cells. To track age-related changes in TCR beta repertoire diversity, the study relied on deep sequencing normalized with unique cDNA molecular identifiers. Donors were grouped into four age groups: young (average approximately 15 years), middle-aged (around 39), aged (around 60) and long-lived (just over 80). Donors of different ages were randomly distributed across sequencing lanes to avoid experimental bias. For two donors (one aged 18 to 29 and one aged 80 or older), the study analyzed two additional independent replicas of 1 million unique cDNA reads from the same blood draw.

With respect to this clonotype: No antigen is known for it. No much larger clone exists at a distance of one base, and base qualities are not known.

From its cysteine to its phenylalanine, the CDR3 spans 15 amino acids. The CDR3 DNA has 45 bases and is translated from base 1. V has 5 bases trimmed and J has 2 bases trimmed; junction bases matching no gene number 4. Reading the germline V gene gives CDR1 SGHVS and CDR2 FNYEAQ. The method behind the library was 5' RACE. TCRdb lists the instrument as Illumina HiSeq 2500. A second roughly 6 to 11 cycle PCR used a sample-barcoded 5' primer and a J-beta primer mix. A template-switch 5' adaptor carrying 12 random nucleotides introduced a unique molecular identifier onto each TCR beta cDNA molecule. At least 2.5 million CDR3-containing paired-end reads were obtained from each sample. First-strand cDNA synthesis was performed from all RNA using the Mint cDNA synthesis kit, with priming by a TRBC-specific oligonucleotide. All cDNA was treated with uracil-DNA glycosylase and then went through a first 18-cycle PCR with the universal primers M1SS and BC2_uni_R. The source study handled its data this way. For normalization, 1 million high-quality reads were randomly selected from each sample, with every read carrying a distinct molecular identifier. Reads with shared molecular identifiers were discarded instead of being binned into consensus sequences. MiTCR, with a Q25 quality threshold and the strictest error-elimination algorithm, was used for CDR3 identification, clonotype clustering and error correction. A nonparametric unseen species model using Euler transformation provided a lower-bound estimate of total TCR beta diversity. The public reads were run again by TCRdb, first through fastp at Q25 and then through MiXCR, and only productive beta chains were kept. Each entry is one CDR3 protein sequence, shown with its most common DNA and genes. The authors' filters were not applied to this entry. Counted in this sample were around 870,000 distinct CDR3 sequences; under 30% of them appeared once. 15% to 20% of the sample is in the top ten clones.

The approximately 39 donors, aged 6 to 90 years, were systemically healthy Caucasian individuals from Russia. Each donor gave 8.5 to 10 milliliters of peripheral blood, collected into EDTA-treated Vacutainer tubes. Ficoll-Paque density-gradient centrifugation was used to isolate PBMCs, with at least 6 million obtained per sample. Total RNA was extracted from PBMCs with Trizol reagent, with at least 5.5 micrograms obtained per sample. For every donor, flow cytometry on a PBMC aliquot measured the percentage of naive CD45RAhigh/CD27high T cells. Beyond this particular receptor, the publication reports: Observed TCR beta diversity per million T cells fell roughly linearly with age, and a significant reduction was already apparent by age around 40. A strong correlation was found between observed TCR beta diversity and the percentage of naive T cells measured by flow cytometry. Bulk unsorted PBMC profiling prevented conclusive comparison of naive and antigen-experienced compartments. Compared with the aged group, the long-lived group had more naive CD4+ T cells, fewer expanded clones and increased TCR diversity, a pattern suggesting age selection. Because donor CMV infection status was unknown, age-related changes in expanded clonotypes were potentially confounded. Estimates of total diversity based on one million sequenced T cells were considered lower bounds and underestimates.

The chain links TRBV7-6 with TRBJ2-2, with TRBD1 matching 8 junction bases. The source material was blood. The sequence came from a woman of 80 years or more in good health. CDR3 protein: CASSRTGSNTGELFF. The DNA is TGTGCCAGCAGCCGGACAGGGTCAAACACCGGGGAGCTGTTTTTT.